A selection of T cell receptor beta chains follows, all from one sample in a study of blood T cell repertoires in COVID-19. The repertoire was sequenced with immunoSEQ multiplex PCR; TCRdb's copy has only in-frame clones and lacks some. This table holds under 350,000 clones, more than 80% found once. Material: peripheral blood. The receptors were sampled from a woman under 40 with COVID-19, enrolled during active disease. The CDR3 runs from the conserved cysteine through the conserved F or W. The order of the fields is CDR3 DNA, CDR3 protein, J gene, D gene, clone size, V gene. D genes are given only for firm matches. Part of the rows lack a size; the others show once, few, many or a class for expanded clones.

CDR3 DNA: TGTGCCAGCAGTGAACTACCGGGACAGGGAAACACCATATATTTT
CDR3 protein: CASSELPGQGNTIYF
J gene: TRBJ1-3
D gene: TRBD1
clone size: .
V gene: TRBV6-1

CDR3 DNA: TGTGCCAGCAGTGGGAGGGAGGTATGGAACACTGAAGCTTTCTTT
CDR3 protein: CASSGREVWNTEAFF
J gene: TRBJ1-1
D gene: .
clone size: .
V gene: TRBV7-2

CDR3 DNA: TGCGCCAGCAGCCTGGATTCCGGGACACCTTACGAGCAGTACTTC
CDR3 protein: CASSLDSGTPYEQYF
J gene: TRBJ2-7
D gene: .
clone size: .
V gene: TRBV5-1

CDR3 DNA: TGTGCCAGCAGTAGACAGGGGGCTAATGAAAAACTGTTTTTT
CDR3 protein: CASSRQGANEKLFF
J gene: TRBJ1-4
D gene: TRBD1
clone size: .
V gene: TRBV6-5

CDR3 DNA: TGTGCCAGCAGCTTAACGGGCGGCACAGATACGCAGTATTTT
CDR3 protein: CASSLTGGTDTQYF
J gene: TRBJ2-3
D gene: .
clone size: .
V gene: TRBV7-3

CDR3 DNA: TGCGCCAGCGGGGCAGGGCTCTACTATGGCTACACCTTC
CDR3 protein: CASGAGLYYGYTF
J gene: TRBJ1-2
D gene: .
clone size: once
V gene: TRBV5-1

CDR3 DNA: TGTGCCAGCAGTTTACGTGGGGCCAACGTCCTGACTTTC
CDR3 protein: CASSLRGANVLTF
J gene: TRBJ2-6
D gene: .
clone size: .
V gene: TRBV12-3/TRBV12-4

CDR3 DNA: TGTGCCAGCAGTGAAAGGGACAGGGGTTACAATGAGCAGTTCTTC
CDR3 protein: CASSERDRGYNEQFF
J gene: TRBJ2-1
D gene: TRBD1
clone size: .
V gene: TRBV6-1

CDR3 DNA: TGCAGCGTTGAAGCTAGGGGGAGCTCCTACGAGCAGTACTTC
CDR3 protein: CSVEARGSSYEQYF
J gene: TRBJ2-7
D gene: .
clone size: once
V gene: TRBV29-1

CDR3 DNA: TGTGCCAGCAGCTCCGTAGCGGGAGGCACGAACAATGAGCAGTTCTTC
CDR3 protein: CASSSVAGGTNNEQFF
J gene: TRBJ2-1
D gene: TRBD2
clone size: .
V gene: TRBV7-3

CDR3 DNA: TGTGCCAGCAGCGCCGGGACAAGGGCCCCCTTCTCTGGAAACACCATATATTTT
CDR3 protein: CASSAGTRAPFSGNTIYF
J gene: TRBJ1-3
D gene: .
clone size: .
V gene: TRBV6-2/TRBV6-3

CDR3 DNA: TGTGCCATCAAGTTGACTGAACCTAACTATGGCTACACCTTC
CDR3 protein: CAIKLTEPNYGYTF
J gene: TRBJ1-2
D gene: .
clone size: .
V gene: TRBV10-3

CDR3 DNA: TGTGCCTGGTCGGGACAGAACGAGCAGTACTTC
CDR3 protein: CAWSGQNEQYF
J gene: TRBJ2-7
D gene: TRBD1
clone size: .
V gene: TRBV30

CDR3 DNA: TGTGCCAGCTCACCACAGGACAGAGTCTATGGCTACACCTTC
CDR3 protein: CASSPQDRVYGYTF
J gene: TRBJ1-2
D gene: .
clone size: .
V gene: TRBV18

CDR3 DNA: TGTGCCAGCAGCCGTACAGGGGGTGGAAACACCATATATTTT
CDR3 protein: CASSRTGGGNTIYF
J gene: TRBJ1-3
D gene: TRBD1
clone size: .
V gene: TRBV5-5

CDR3 DNA: TGTGCCAGCTCACCTCTCGGGGTCGAGCAGTACTTC
CDR3 protein: CASSPLGVEQYF
J gene: TRBJ2-7
D gene: .
clone size: .
V gene: TRBV18

CDR3 DNA: TGTGCCAGCAGAGCAGACAGGGGCCTTCCCTACGAGCAGTACTTC
CDR3 protein: CASRADRGLPYEQYF
J gene: TRBJ2-7
D gene: TRBD1
clone size: .
V gene: TRBV6-6

CDR3 DNA: TGTGCCAGCACCTTTGGGAGGGGCACTGAAGCTTTCTTT
CDR3 protein: CASTFGRGTEAFF
J gene: TRBJ1-1
D gene: .
clone size: .
V gene: TRBV7-9

CDR3 DNA: TGCAGCGCCACCCAGGATTCCTACGAGCAGTACTTC
CDR3 protein: CSATQDSYEQYF
J gene: TRBJ2-7
D gene: .
clone size: .
V gene: TRBV29-1

CDR3 DNA: TGTGCCAGCAGTTTTAGACTAGCGGGGCGCAATGAGCAGTTCTTC
CDR3 protein: CASSFRLAGRNEQFF
J gene: TRBJ2-1
D gene: TRBD2
clone size: .
V gene: TRBV28

CDR3 DNA: TGTGCCAGCAGCGTAGGGGTAGCGGAGAACACCGGGGAGCTGTTTTTT
CDR3 protein: CASSVGVAENTGELFF
J gene: TRBJ2-2
D gene: .
clone size: .
V gene: TRBV9

CDR3 DNA: TGTGCCAGCACCGGGACACCAGCCGGCTACACCTTC
CDR3 protein: CASTGTPAGYTF
J gene: TRBJ1-2
D gene: .
clone size: .
V gene: TRBV12-3/TRBV12-4